A single T cell receptor (beta chain) is shown here with its context. This record belongs to a study of control samples from healthy donors and cancer patients. The method was immunoSEQ multiplex PCR; TCRdb's version includes in-frame clones alone and lacks a portion of them. The sample yields 150,000 to 200,000 clones, approximately 92% seen once. The source is a man aged 25 to 40 in good health. Specimen: blood.

CDR3: CAIRRTGVNQPQHF. DNA for the CDR3: TGTGCCATCAGACGAACAGGGGTCAATCAGCCCCAGCATTTT. The chain has TRBV10-3 and TRBJ1-5; 7 bases line up with TRBD1. CDR1 and CDR2 from the germline V gene are ENHRY and SYGVKD. V was pared by 6 bases and J by 3 bases, with 5 bases of the junction left unmatched. This CDR3 comprises 14 residues.